This section outlines one TCR beta chain sequence together with its context. The CDR3 runs to 16 residues. Germline-derived CDR1 and CDR2 are SNHLY and FYNNEI. V lost 6 bases to trimming and J lost 0 bases, with 17 bases between them. Use of 60 Vbeta and 13 Jbeta primers characterized the PCR. Produced via immunoSEQ multiplex PCR; TCRdb's table is partial and in-frame only. The sample records more than 85,000 clones, roughly three quarters being singletons. When sampled, the donors appeared nominally healthy, though they likely had unrecorded immune exposures. The sample belongs to a study of cytomegalovirus exposure and HLA in healthy donors.

The genes are TRBV2 and TRBJ1-1; D is unclear. The TCR was taken from a middle-aged man in good health and CMV-seronegative. Sequences were obtained from PBMCs. The DNA for the CDR3 is TGTGCCAGCAGGGAACTCGACACCCTAATGAACACTGAAGCTTTCTTT. Translation: CASRELDTLMNTEAFF. Variable domain in full (rest from reference TRBV2 and TRBJ1-1): EPEVTQTPSHQVTQMGQEVILRCVPISNHLYFYWYRQILGQKVEFLVSFYNNEISEKSEIFDDQFSVERPDGSNFTLKIRSTKLEDSAMYFCASRELDTLMNTEAFFGQGTRLTVV.